What follows are 5 T cell receptor beta chains derived from one specimen sequenced in a study of T cell repertoires in cytomegalovirus infection (dated by TCRdb to about 2019). TCRdb names Illumina HiSeq 1500 as the instrument used. TCRdb's own reprocessing of the public reads used fastp at Q25 and MiXCR and kept productive beta chains. Rows matching on CDR3 protein sequence are summarized as one entry with the most common DNA and genes. In all, the sample holds nearly 550,000 distinct CDR3 sequences, and approximately 16% of those were seen once. The ten most abundant clones make up about 24% of the sample. Sequencing was carried out using CD8+ T cells from PBMCs. These receptors all come from a human donor in good health (CMV status not recorded). Some clones in this sample may be carry-over from other donors' samples.

About this clonotype: A single base separates this from a much larger clone, so it may be a read error. The gene calls are TRBV28 and TRBJ2-5; the D is unclear. Per germline, CDR1 MDHEN and CDR2 SYDVKM. The CDR3 runs 13 residues. The chain's CDR3 is CANSLGFGETQYF. In DNA form, the CDR3 reads TGTGCCAACAGTTTAGGGTTCGGGGAGACCCAGTACTTC.

This clonotype was seen many times. V is TRBV11-2 and J is TRBJ2-1; possible D gene TRBD2, 5 bases. Germline loops: CDR1 SGHAT, CDR2 FQNNGV. CDR3 length equals 17 residues. Trimming pared 5 bases from V and 0 bases from J, leaving 17 bases between. The CDR3 nucleotides read TGTGCCAGCAGCCTGAAAGCTAGCATGAGCTCCTACAATGAGCAGTTCTTC. The encoded protein is CASSLKASMSSYNEQFF.

This clonotype was counted at least ten times. The chain carries TRBV7-3 and TRBJ2-1; D is unclear. CDR1 and CDR2 (germline): SGHTA, FQGTGA. V was trimmed by 3 bases and J by 4 bases, leaving 16 bases between them. The CDR3 is made up of 16 amino acids. In DNA, the CDR3 is TGTGCCAGCAGCTTTCCCCTCCCGGGTCCGTACAATGAGCAGTTCTTC. The encoded protein is CASSFPLPGPYNEQFF.

This clonotype appeared many times. One junction end does not reproduce the germline sequence, and a read error may be involved. The chain employs TRBV7-7 and TRBJ2-5, with 12 bases fitting TRBD2. Germline-derived CDR1 and CDR2 are SSHAT and FNYEAQ (reference sequence). This CDR3 is built from 15 residues. CDR3 residues: CASSQTSGRRETQYF. In DNA, the CDR3 is TGTGCTAGCAGCCAGACTAGCGGGAGACGAGAGACCCAGTACTTC.

Concerning this clonotype itself: A read error may explain this, as a much larger clone is one base away. V gene TRBV4-1 combines with J gene TRBJ1-6; D perhaps matches TRBD1 (6 bases). The CDR3 runs 16 residues. Germline-derived CDR1 and CDR2 are MGHRA and YSYEKL. CDR3: CASSQERGIENSPPHF. The CDR3 DNA reads as TGCGCCAGCAGCCAAGAGAGGGGGATAGAGAATTCACCCCCCCACTTT.